These T cell receptor beta chains were read from a single sample in a study of T cell responses to AZD1222 COVID-19 vaccine. Profiling relied on immunoSEQ multiplex PCR, and the TCRdb table lists in-frame clones only, not all of them. The repertoire holds 70,000 to 95,000 clones, with around nine tenths as singletons. Material: peripheral blood, obtained 28 days after the second AZD1222 dose. These receptors were obtained from an adult who received the AZD1222 COVID-19 vaccine. Both conserved end residues are part of each CDR3. D genes are given only for firm matches. A clone size is listed for some rows: how often the clone was seen (once, few, many), or a class if it is expanded.

v_call	d_call	j_call	clone_size	cdr3_aa	cdr3_nt
TRBV13	.	TRBJ2-3	.	CASSLRAAGVTDTQYF	TGTGCCAGCAGCTTACGGGCGGCAGGAGTCACAGATACGCAGTATTTT
TRBV28	.	TRBJ2-7	.	CATERGRSYEQYF	TGTGCCACCGAGCGAGGGCGCTCCTACGAGCAGTACTTC
TRBV30	.	TRBJ2-2	.	CACHRLPAVNTGELFF	TGTGCCTGCCACCGCCTGCCGGCAGTGAACACCGGGGAGCTGTTTTTT
TRBV28	.	TRBJ1-3	once	CASSLLGPSSGNTIYF	TGTGCCAGCAGTTTACTGGGGCCGAGCTCTGGAAACACCATATATTTT
TRBV20-1	.	TRBJ1-4	.	CSASGGLSNEKLFF	TGCAGTGCTAGTGGGGGGCTTAGTAATGAAAAACTGTTTTTT
TRBV15	TRBD2	TRBJ2-2	.	CATSRAPRTSGRVGELFF	TGTGCCACCAGCAGGGCCCCCAGGACTAGCGGGAGAGTGGGGGAGCTGTTTTTT
TRBV18	.	TRBJ1-1	.	CASSPKDMLNTEAFF	TGTGCCAGCTCACCCAAGGACATGTTGAACACTGAAGCTTTCTTT
TRBV7-2	.	TRBJ1-2	.	CASSFQANYGYTF	TGTGCCAGCAGCTTTCAAGCTAACTATGGCTACACCTTC
TRBV13	.	TRBJ1-2	.	CASSPQAFYGYTF	TGTGCCAGCAGCCCTCAGGCCTTCTATGGCTACACCTTC
TRBV7-2	TRBD1	TRBJ1-2	.	CASSLIGWGTGVPNYGYTF	TGTGCCAGCAGCTTAATTGGCTGGGGGACAGGGGTTCCTAACTATGGCTACACCTTC
TRBV6-1	TRBD2	TRBJ2-7	.	CASSEGVAGRILYEQYF	TGTGCCAGCAGTGAGGGGGTAGCGGGAAGGATCCTCTACGAGCAGTACTTC
TRBV4-1	.	TRBJ1-5	.	CASSQDWDSNQPQHF	TGCGCCAGCAGCCAAGACTGGGACAGCAATCAGCCCCAGCATTTT
TRBV7-3	TRBD1	TRBJ1-1	.	CASSFAGTGNTEAFF	TGTGCCAGCAGCTTCGCGGGGACAGGGAACACTGAAGCTTTCTTT
TRBV25-1	.	TRBJ1-1	.	CASSEDTYTEAFF	TGTGCCAGCAGTGAGGACACGTACACTGAAGCTTTCTTT
TRBV11-3	.	TRBJ2-2	.	CASSLDRGLNTGELFF	TGTGCCAGCAGCTTAGACAGGGGACTTAACACCGGGGAGCTGTTTTTT
TRBV15	.	TRBJ2-3	.	CATKKQGSGGTQYF	TGTGCCACAAAAAAACAGGGGTCGGGGGGTACGCAGTATTTT
TRBV29-1	.	TRBJ1-2	.	CSVVNKNYGYTF	TGCAGCGTTGTTAACAAGAACTATGGCTACACCTTC
TRBV30	TRBD1	TRBJ2-6	.	CASDRVSGANVLTF	TGTGCCAGCGACAGGGTTTCTGGGGCCAACGTCCTGACTTTC
TRBV28	.	TRBJ1-5	.	CATTVSSNQPQHF	TGTGCCACTACCGTGTCTAGCAATCAGCCCCAGCATTTT
TRBV20-1	.	TRBJ1-1	.	CSARVNTEAFF	TGCAGTGCTAGGGTGAACACTGAAGCTTTCTTT
TRBV9	TRBD1	TRBJ1-4	.	CASSRGTGGEKLFF	TGTGCCAGCAGCAGAGGGACAGGGGGGGAAAAACTGTTTTTT
TRBV5-5	.	TRBJ1-1	.	CASSWVTGTEAFF	TGTGCCAGCAGCTGGGTGACAGGCACTGAAGCTTTCTTT
TRBV10-2	.	TRBJ2-3	.	CASTLAGVSTDTQYF	TGCGCCAGCACCCTAGCCGGGGTCAGCACAGATACGCAGTATTTT
TRBV2	.	TRBJ2-5	.	CASSEWIRQETQYF	TGTGCCAGCAGTGAATGGATACGTCAAGAGACCCAGTACTTC
TRBV19	.	TRBJ1-1	.	CASSPFLTDKAFF	TGTGCCAGTAGTCCTTTTTTGACTGATAAAGCTTTCTTT
TRBV28	TRBD2	TRBJ2-2	.	CASSLGGSHTGELFF	TGTGCCAGCAGTTTGGGGGGGAGTCATACCGGGGAGCTGTTTTTT
TRBV7-8	TRBD1	TRBJ1-6	.	CASSRTGPYNSPLHF	TGTGCCAGCAGTAGGACAGGTCCCTATAATTCACCCCTCCACTTT
TRBV18	TRBD1	TRBJ2-7	.	CASSPPRGPYEQYF	TGTGCCAGCTCACCACCGAGGGGGCCTTACGAGCAGTACTTC
TRBV3-1/TRBV3-2	TRBD2	TRBJ2-1	once	CASSQGGRGTYNEQFF	TGTGCCAGCAGCCAAGGCGGGAGGGGGACCTACAATGAGCAGTTCTTC
TRBV20-1	.	TRBJ2-7	.	CSAKRWYEQYF	TGCAGTGCTAAGAGGTGGTACGAGCAGTACTTC
TRBV27	.	TRBJ1-4	.	CASSFGRATNEKLFF	TGTGCCAGCAGTTTCGGCAGGGCAACTAATGAAAAACTGTTTTTT
TRBV2	.	TRBJ2-3	.	CASRADTDTQYF	TGTGCCAGCAGGGCGGATACAGATACGCAGTATTTT
TRBV5-5	.	TRBJ2-7	.	CASSPGLYEQYF	TGTGCCAGCAGCCCGGGACTGTACGAGCAGTACTTC
TRBV6-6	.	TRBJ1-5	.	CASSYNRESNQPQHF	TGTGCCAGCAGTTACAACAGGGAGAGCAATCAGCCCCAGCATTTT
TRBV5-1	TRBD1	TRBJ1-1	.	CASSLDGQGLNTEAFF	TGCGCCAGCAGCTTGGACGGACAGGGATTGAACACTGAAGCTTTCTTT
TRBV28	TRBD1	TRBJ1-3	.	CASRTKTGAGSIYF	TGTGCCAGCAGAACAAAAACAGGGGCTGGGTCCATATATTTT
TRBV9	TRBD1	TRBJ1-6	.	CASSRGGQINSPLHF	TGTGCCAGCAGTAGAGGGGGACAGATTAATTCACCCCTCCACTTT
TRBV5-1	TRBD2	TRBJ2-1	.	CASSKPGLAGDNEQFF	TGCGCCAGCAGCAAACCGGGACTAGCGGGAGACAATGAGCAGTTCTTC
TRBV10-3	TRBD2	TRBJ2-5	.	CASGTSVQTQYF	TGTGCCTCCGGGACTAGCGTGCAGACCCAGTACTTC
TRBV13	TRBD1	TRBJ2-7	few	CASSTAGTGTSYEQYF	TGTGCCAGCAGCACAGCCGGGACAGGGACCTCCTACGAGCAGTACTTC
TRBV30	.	TRBJ1-4	.	CAWNRVGEKLFF	TGTGCCTGGAACAGGGTTGGTGAAAAACTGTTTTTT
TRBV19	TRBD2	TRBJ2-3	once	CASSRPGGASDTQYF	TGTGCCAGTAGTCGTCCCGGGGGGGCCTCAGATACGCAGTATTTT
TRBV5-1	.	TRBJ1-1	once	CASSLYPPGLNTEAFF	TGCGCCAGCAGCTTGTACCCACCCGGCCTGAACACTGAAGCTTTCTTT
TRBV6-2/TRBV6-3	.	TRBJ2-3	.	CASSRLLTDTQYF	TGTGCCAGCAGTAGGCTCCTCACAGATACGCAGTATTTT
TRBV6-5	.	TRBJ1-2	.	CASQPRGWYYGYTF	TGTGCCAGCCAGCCCAGGGGTTGGTACTATGGCTACACCTTC
TRBV6-5	.	TRBJ1-1	.	CASTTAGAVGTEAFF	TGTGCCAGCACCACCGCCGGGGCGGTAGGCACTGAAGCTTTCTTT
TRBV30	TRBD2	TRBJ2-2	.	CAWTGGLAGVDTGELFF	TGTGCCTGGACGGGGGGACTAGCGGGAGTGGACACCGGGGAGCTGTTTTTT
TRBV7-3	.	TRBJ2-3	.	CASGQEVWTDTQYF	TGTGCCAGCGGCCAAGAGGTCTGGACAGATACGCAGTATTTT
TRBV5-6	TRBD1	TRBJ1-5	.	CASSLLGQGLDQPQHF	TGTGCCAGCAGCTTGTTAGGACAGGGGTTGGATCAGCCCCAGCATTTT
TRBV7-9	.	TRBJ1-2	.	CASSPGTLRMDGYTF	TGTGCCAGCAGCCCCGGGACACTTCGGATGGATGGCTACACCTTC
TRBV27	.	TRBJ2-3	.	CASSPRRGDTQYF	TGTGCCAGCAGTCCCCGACGGGGAGATACGCAGTATTTT
TRBV27	.	TRBJ1-3	.	CASSLGPLGNTIYF	TGTGCCAGCAGTTTGGGGCCTCTTGGAAACACCATATATTTT
TRBV6-5	TRBD1	TRBJ2-7	.	CASREVGTGTYEQYF	TGTGCCAGCAGGGAGGTTGGGACAGGGACCTACGAGCAGTACTTC
TRBV29-1	TRBD2	TRBJ2-3	.	CSDRLAGGTDTQYF	TGCAGCGACCGACTAGCGGGAGGAACAGATACGCAGTATTTT
TRBV5-5	.	TRBJ1-2	.	CASSPGSGYGYTF	TGTGCCAGCAGCCCCGGTTCGGGGTATGGCTACACCTTC